These 5 T cell receptor beta chains were all obtained from the same sample, sequenced in a study of T cell repertoires in cytomegalovirus infection. TCRdb re-called the reads through MiXCR, storing one row per CDR3 protein. The data hold some 700,000 distinct CDR3 sequences, with approximately 40% observed a single time. The sample consisted of PBMCs. The source of these receptors is a human donor in good health (CMV status not recorded). Some clones in this sample may be carry-over from other donors' samples.

The V gene is TRBV12-3 or TRBV12-4, the J gene TRBJ1-2, with D perhaps TRBD1 (5 bases). V lost 7 bases and J 8 bases, leaving 26 bases between the germline ends. The CDR3 has 16 amino acids. The CDR3 sequence is CASKLVGDRGERGYTF. CDR3 nucleotide sequence: TGTGCCAGCAAACTTGTGGGGGACCGAGGGGAAAGGGGCTACACCTTC.

The chain employs TRBV28 and TRBJ1-5, with D possibly being TRBD1 (6 bases). V was cut by 7 bases and J by 7 bases, with 20 bases left in between. CDR1 is MDHEN and CDR2 is SYDVKM in the germline V gene. The CDR3 is 15 amino acids. CDR3 nucleotide sequence: TGTGCCAGCACCCTAGAGGGGGGCACGTGGCAGCCCCAGCATTTT. Its translation is CASTLEGGTWQPQHF.

As regards this clonotype: It is likely a read error, because the conserved phenylalanine at the end of the CDR3 is missing. This chain joins TRBV2 and TRBJ2-1; 9 nucleotides align to TRBD2. The V and J ends lost 8 bases and 2 bases, in that order; junction bases with no gene match: 1. CDR3 length: 13 amino acids. The V gene's germline CDR1 is SNHLY and CDR2 FYNNEI. CDR3 sequence: CASGTSPYNEQFL. Written as DNA, the CDR3 is TGTGCCAGCGGGACTAGCCCCTACAATGAGCAGTTCTTA.

The rearrangement uses TRBV7-9 and TRBJ2-1; D possibly corresponds to TRBD1 (6 bases). The V gene lost 1 base and the J gene lost 9 bases, with 7 bases spanning the gap. CDR3 size: 12 residues. CDR1 is SEHNR, CDR2 FQNEAQ, per germline (reference sequence). This CDR3 reads CASSLGDTEQFF. The CDR3 DNA sequence: TGTGCCAGCAGCTTAGGGGACACTGAGCAGTTCTTC.

This clonotype was picked up many times. CDR3 bases: TGTGCCAGCAGCTTACGGGTGTCGGACAGGGTCGCGACCCAGTACTTC. This encodes CASSLRVSDRVATQYF. The chain has TRBV7-2 and TRBJ2-5, with 8 bases lining up with TRBD1. Germline V gene lookup returns CDR1 SGHTA and CDR2 FQGNSA. The CDR3 has 16 amino acids. With V trimmed by 2 bases and J by 7 bases, 12 bases remained unmatched. The variable domain in full, completed from reference TRBV7-2 and TRBJ2-5, reads GAGVSQSPSNKVTEKGKDVELRCDPISGHTALYWYRQSLGQGLEFLIYFQGNSAPDKSGLPSDRFSAERTGGSVSTLTIQRTQQEDSAVYLCASSLRVSDRVATQYFGPGTRLLVL.